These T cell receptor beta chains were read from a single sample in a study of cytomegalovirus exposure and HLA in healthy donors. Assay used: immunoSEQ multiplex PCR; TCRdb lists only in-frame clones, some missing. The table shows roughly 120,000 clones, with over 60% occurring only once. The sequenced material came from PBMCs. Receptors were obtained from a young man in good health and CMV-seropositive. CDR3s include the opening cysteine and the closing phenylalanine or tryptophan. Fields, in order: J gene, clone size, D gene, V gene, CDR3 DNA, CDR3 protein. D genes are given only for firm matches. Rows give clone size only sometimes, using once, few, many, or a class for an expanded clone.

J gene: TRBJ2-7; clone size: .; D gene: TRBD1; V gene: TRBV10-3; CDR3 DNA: TGTGCCATCAGGCCGGGACAGACGAACTACGAGCAGTACTTC; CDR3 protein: CAIRPGQTNYEQYF
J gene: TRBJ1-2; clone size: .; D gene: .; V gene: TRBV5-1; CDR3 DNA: TGCGCCAGCAGCTTGGGCGCAGGGACTAACTATGGCTACACCTTC; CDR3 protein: CASSLGAGTNYGYTF
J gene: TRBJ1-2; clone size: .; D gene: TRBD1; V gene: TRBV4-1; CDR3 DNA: TGCGCCAGCAGCCAAGACCCAGGGGGCCTCTATGGCTACACCTTC; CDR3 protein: CASSQDPGGLYGYTF
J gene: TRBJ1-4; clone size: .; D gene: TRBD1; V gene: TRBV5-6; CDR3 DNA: TGTGCCAGCTACAGCTTAGACAGGGGAAGAGGAACTAATGAAAAACTGTTTTTT; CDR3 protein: CASYSLDRGRGTNEKLFF
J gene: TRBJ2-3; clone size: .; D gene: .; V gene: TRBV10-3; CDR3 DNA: TGTGCCATCTTGGGCGGGGGCACAGATACGCAGTATTTT; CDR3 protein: CAILGGGTDTQYF
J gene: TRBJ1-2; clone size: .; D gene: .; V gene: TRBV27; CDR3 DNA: TGTGCCAGCAGTCCCGGGGGAGAGGGGCATGGCTACACCTTC; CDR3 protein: CASSPGGEGHGYTF
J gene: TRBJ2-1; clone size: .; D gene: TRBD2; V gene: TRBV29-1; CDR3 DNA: TGCAGCGGGTTGGGGACTAGCGACCCTCCCGAACGTTACAATGAGCAGTTCTTC; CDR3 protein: CSGLGTSDPPERYNEQFF
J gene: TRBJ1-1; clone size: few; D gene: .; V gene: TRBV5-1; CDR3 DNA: TGCGCCAGCAGCTTAAGGGTTGGGGGGGGGAACACTGAAGCTTTCTTT; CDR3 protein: CASSLRVGGGNTEAFF
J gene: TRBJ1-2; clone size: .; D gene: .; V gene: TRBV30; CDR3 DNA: TGTGCCTGGAGTGTACCGGGTTGTTACACCTTC; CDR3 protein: CAWSVPGCYTF
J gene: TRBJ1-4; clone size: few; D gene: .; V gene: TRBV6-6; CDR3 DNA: TGTGCCAGCAGAGTAGCCCCCGGGACAACTAATGAAAAACTGTTTTTT; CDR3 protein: CASRVAPGTTNEKLFF
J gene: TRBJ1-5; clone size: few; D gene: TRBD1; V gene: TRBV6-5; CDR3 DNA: TGTGCCAGCACCAGGACAGGGGGCAAGAATCAGCCCCAGCATTTT; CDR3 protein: CASTRTGGKNQPQHF
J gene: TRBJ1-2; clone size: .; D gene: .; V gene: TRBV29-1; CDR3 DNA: TGCAGCGTTGTGACGGGGTGGGATGGCTACACCTTC; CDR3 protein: CSVVTGWDGYTF
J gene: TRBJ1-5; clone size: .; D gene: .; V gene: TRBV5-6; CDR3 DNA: TGTGCCAGCAGCAACACAGGGTACAATCAGCCCCAGCATTTT; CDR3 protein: CASSNTGYNQPQHF
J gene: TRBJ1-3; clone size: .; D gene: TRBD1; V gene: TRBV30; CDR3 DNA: TGTGCCTGGAGTGACTGGACAGGGGGAATTACGGGGGGGGTCGGAAACACCATATATTTT; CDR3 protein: CAWSDWTGGITGGVGNTIYF
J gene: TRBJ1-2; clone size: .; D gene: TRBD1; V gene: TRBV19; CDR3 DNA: TGTGCCAGTAGTCCAGGACAGGCCCGGGGTGGCTACACCTTC; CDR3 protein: CASSPGQARGGYTF
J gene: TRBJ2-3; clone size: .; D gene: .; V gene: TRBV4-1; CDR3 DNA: TGCGCCAGCCGTACGTCGGGAGATACGCAGTATTTT; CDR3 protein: CASRTSGDTQYF
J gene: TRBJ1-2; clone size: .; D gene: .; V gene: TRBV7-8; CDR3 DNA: TGTGCCAGCAGCTTAGACAGGGAGGGGAGTTATGGCTACACCTTC; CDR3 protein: CASSLDREGSYGYTF
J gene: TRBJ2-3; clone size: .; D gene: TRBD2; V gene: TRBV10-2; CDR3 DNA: TGCGCCAGCGAGGGACTAGCGGGGGGCACAGATACGCAGTATTTT; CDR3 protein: CASEGLAGGTDTQYF
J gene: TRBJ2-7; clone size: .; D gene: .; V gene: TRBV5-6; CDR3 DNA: TGTGCCAGCAGCTTGGGGGACTACGAGCAGTACTTC; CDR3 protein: CASSLGDYEQYF
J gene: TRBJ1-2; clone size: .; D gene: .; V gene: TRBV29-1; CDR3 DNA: TGCAGCGTTGAAGGGGGCGACGGCTACACCTTC; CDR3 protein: CSVEGGDGYTF
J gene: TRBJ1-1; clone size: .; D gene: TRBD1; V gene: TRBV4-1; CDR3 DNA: TGCGCCAGCAGCCTACAGGGGGAGAACACTGAAGCTTTCTTT; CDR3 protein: CASSLQGENTEAFF
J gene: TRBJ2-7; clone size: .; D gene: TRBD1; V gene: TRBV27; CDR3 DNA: TGTGCCAGCAGTTTACACGGACAGGGCTCCTACGAGCAGTACTTC; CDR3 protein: CASSLHGQGSYEQYF
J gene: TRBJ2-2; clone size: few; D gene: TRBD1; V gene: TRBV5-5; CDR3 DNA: TGTGCCAGCAGCTTGGGGACAGGGAGGACCGGGGAGCTGTTTTTT; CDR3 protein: CASSLGTGRTGELFF
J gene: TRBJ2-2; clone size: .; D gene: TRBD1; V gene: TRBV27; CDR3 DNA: TGTGCCAGCAGCTTACAGGGGGCCGGGGAGCTGTTTTTT; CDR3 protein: CASSLQGAGELFF
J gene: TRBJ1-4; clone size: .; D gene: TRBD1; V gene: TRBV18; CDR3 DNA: TGTGCCAGCTCACACGACAGGGTTAATGAAAAACTGTTTTTT; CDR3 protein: CASSHDRVNEKLFF
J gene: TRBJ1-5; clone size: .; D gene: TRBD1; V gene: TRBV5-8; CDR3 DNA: TGTGCCAGCAGCTCCTTCTCCGGGACAGACAACTTAAATCAGCCCCAGCATTTT; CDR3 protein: CASSSFSGTDNLNQPQHF
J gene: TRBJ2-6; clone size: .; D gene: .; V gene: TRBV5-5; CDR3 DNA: TGTGCCAGCAGCTTGGACGGGCGTGGGGCCAACGGCCTGACTTTC; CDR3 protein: CASSLDGRGANGLTF
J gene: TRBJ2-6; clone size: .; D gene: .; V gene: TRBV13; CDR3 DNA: TGTGCCAGCAGCCCTAGTTGGAGAGGACGGGATCTCTCTGGGGCCAACGTCCTGACTTTC; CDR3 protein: CASSPSWRGRDLSGANVLTF
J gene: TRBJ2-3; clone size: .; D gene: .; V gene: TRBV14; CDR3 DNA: TGTGCCAGCAGCCCGCTCAGGGGAGATACGCAGTATTTT; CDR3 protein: CASSPLRGDTQYF
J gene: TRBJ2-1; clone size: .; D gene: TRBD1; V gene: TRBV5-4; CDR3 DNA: TGTGCCAGCAGCCCAAAACAGGGACAGTTCTACAATGAGCAGTTCTTC; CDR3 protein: CASSPKQGQFYNEQFF
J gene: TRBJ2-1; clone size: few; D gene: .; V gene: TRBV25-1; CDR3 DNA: TGTGCCAGCAGTGAATCCGCGGCTTCCAATGAGCAGTTCTTC; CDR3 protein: CASSESAASNEQFF
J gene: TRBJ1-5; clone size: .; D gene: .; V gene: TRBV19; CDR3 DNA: TGTGCCAGTAGTGCAGGTCGCACCCACAATCAGCCCCAGCATTTT; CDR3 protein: CASSAGRTHNQPQHF
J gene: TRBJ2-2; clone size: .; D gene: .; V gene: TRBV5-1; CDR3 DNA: TGCGCCAGCAGGAGGGTGTTGGGCTCGAACACCGGGGAGCTGTTTTTT; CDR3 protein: CASRRVLGSNTGELFF
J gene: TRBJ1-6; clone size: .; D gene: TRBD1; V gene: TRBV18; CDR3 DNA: TGTGCCAGCTCACCCCTGACGCCGGGACAGGGGTCGAGCTCCTATAATTCACCCCTCCACTTT; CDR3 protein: CASSPLTPGQGSSSYNSPLHF
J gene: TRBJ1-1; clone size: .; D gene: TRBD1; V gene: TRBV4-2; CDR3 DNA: TGTGCCAGCAGCCATCCGGGACAGGTGAACACTGAAGCTTTCTTT; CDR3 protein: CASSHPGQVNTEAFF
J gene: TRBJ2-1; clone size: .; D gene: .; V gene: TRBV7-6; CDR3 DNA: TGTGCCAGCAGCCCTTGGGTCGGCGGGTCCTACAATGAGCAGTTCTTC; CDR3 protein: CASSPWVGGSYNEQFF
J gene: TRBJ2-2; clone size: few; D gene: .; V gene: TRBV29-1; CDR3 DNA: TGCAGCGCTAAAGTCGGGAGCCGAACAAGACCGAACACCGGGGAGCTGTTTTTT; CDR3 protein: CSAKVGSRTRPNTGELFF
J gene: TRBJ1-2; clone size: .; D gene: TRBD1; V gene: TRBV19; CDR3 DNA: TGTGCCAGTAATGATGGACAGGCGCCTACCAAGGGCTATGGCTACACCTTC; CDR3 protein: CASNDGQAPTKGYGYTF
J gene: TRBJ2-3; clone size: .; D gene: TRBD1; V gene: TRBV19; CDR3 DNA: TGTGCCAGTACTAATCAGGGGGCCGCAGATACGCAGTATTTT; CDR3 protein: CASTNQGAADTQYF
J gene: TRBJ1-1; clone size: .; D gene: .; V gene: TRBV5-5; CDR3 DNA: TGTGCCAGCAGCCCCCTTTCGGACGGGGGAATGAACACTGAAGCTTTCTTT; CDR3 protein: CASSPLSDGGMNTEAFF
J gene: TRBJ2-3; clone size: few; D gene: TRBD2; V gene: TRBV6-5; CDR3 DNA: TGTGCCAGCAGACCTGGACTAGGGGCGGATACGCAGTATTTT; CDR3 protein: CASRPGLGADTQYF
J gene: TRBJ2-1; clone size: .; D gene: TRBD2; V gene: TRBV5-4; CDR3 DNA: TGTGCCAGCAACGGCCTAGCGGGAGCATACAATGAGCAGTTCTTC; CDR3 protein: CASNGLAGAYNEQFF
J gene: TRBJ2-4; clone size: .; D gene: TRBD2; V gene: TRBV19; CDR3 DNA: TGTGCCAGCGAACGATCGGGACTAGCGGGCCTCACGCTCAAAAACATTCAGTACTTC; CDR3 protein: CASERSGLAGLTLKNIQYF
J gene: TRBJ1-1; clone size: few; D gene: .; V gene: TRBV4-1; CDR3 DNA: TGCGCCAGCAGCCAGACTCGGAACACTGAAGCTTTCTTT; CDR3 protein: CASSQTRNTEAFF
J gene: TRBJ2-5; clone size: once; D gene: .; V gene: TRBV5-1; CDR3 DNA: TGCGCCAGCAGCTCACGGGCTAGTTCGGTAGGGGGGACCCAGTACTTC; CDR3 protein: CASSSRASSVGGTQYF
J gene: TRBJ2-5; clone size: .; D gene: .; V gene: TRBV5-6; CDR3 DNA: TGTGCCAGCAGCTCGACGGAGAGGGGGTTTGGGCAGTACTTC; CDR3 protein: CASSSTERGFGQYF
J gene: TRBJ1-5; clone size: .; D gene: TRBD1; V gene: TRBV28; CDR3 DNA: TGTGCCAGCAGTTTCACAGGGGGTCTACAGGATCAGCCCCAGCATTTT; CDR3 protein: CASSFTGGLQDQPQHF
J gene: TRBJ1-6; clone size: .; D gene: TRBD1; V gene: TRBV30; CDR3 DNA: TGTGCCTGGAGTGCCGGACAGGGGATGACTTCACCCCTCCACTTT; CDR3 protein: CAWSAGQGMTSPLHF
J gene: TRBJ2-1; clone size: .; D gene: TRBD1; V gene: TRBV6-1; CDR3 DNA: TGTGCCAGCAGTGAGTTGTCGACAGGGGGCCGGTACAATGAGCAGTTCTTC; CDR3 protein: CASSELSTGGRYNEQFF
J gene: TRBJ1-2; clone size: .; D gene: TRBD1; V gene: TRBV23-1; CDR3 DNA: TGCGCCAGCAGACGTAAAAGGGGACAGGAAGAATATGGCTACACCTTC; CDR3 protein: CASRRKRGQEEYGYTF
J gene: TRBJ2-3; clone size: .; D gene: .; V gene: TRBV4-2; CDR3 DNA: TGTGCCAGCAGCCAAGAGTGGCACAGTTCCAGGGATACGCAGTATTTT; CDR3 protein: CASSQEWHSSRDTQYF
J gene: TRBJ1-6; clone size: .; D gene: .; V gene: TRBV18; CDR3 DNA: TGTGCCAGCCGGAGACAGAGCTCCTATAATTCACCCCTCCACTTT; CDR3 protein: CASRRQSSYNSPLHF
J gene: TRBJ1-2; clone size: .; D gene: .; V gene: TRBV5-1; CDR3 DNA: TGCGCCAGCAACCTAGGACAGAAAGGAGGCTACACCTTC; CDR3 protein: CASNLGQKGGYTF
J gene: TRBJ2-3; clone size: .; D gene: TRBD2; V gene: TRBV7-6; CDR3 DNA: TGTGCCAGCAGCTCGGGACTAGCGGGGGGGTTTTTCACAGATACGCAGTATTTT; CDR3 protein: CASSSGLAGGFFTDTQYF
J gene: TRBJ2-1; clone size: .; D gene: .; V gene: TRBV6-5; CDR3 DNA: TGTGCCAGCAGTTCTAGCGACAATGAGCAGTTCTTC; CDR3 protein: CASSSSDNEQFF
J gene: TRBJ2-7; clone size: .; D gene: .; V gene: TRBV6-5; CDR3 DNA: TGTGCCAGCAGTTACGTCGGGACCTACGAGCAGTACTTC; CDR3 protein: CASSYVGTYEQYF
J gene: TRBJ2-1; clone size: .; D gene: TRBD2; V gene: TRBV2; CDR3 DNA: TGTGCCAGCTCCCTTTATATAGCGGGGACTACCTACAATGAGCAGTTCTTC; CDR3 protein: CASSLYIAGTTYNEQFF
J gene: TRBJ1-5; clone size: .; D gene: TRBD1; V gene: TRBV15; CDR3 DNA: TGTGCCACCAGCAGTCCCGGGACAGGGAAAAATCAGCCCCAGCATTTT; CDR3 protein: CATSSPGTGKNQPQHF
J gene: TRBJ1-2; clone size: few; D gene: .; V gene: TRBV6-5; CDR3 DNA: TGTGCCAGCAGAGGGTCAGGGGTGGACTATGGCTACACCTTC; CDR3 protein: CASRGSGVDYGYTF
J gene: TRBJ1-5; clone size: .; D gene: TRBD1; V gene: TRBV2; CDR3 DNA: TGTGCCAGCGACAGGGGGCTAGGAGATCAGCCCCAGCATTTT; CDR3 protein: CASDRGLGDQPQHF